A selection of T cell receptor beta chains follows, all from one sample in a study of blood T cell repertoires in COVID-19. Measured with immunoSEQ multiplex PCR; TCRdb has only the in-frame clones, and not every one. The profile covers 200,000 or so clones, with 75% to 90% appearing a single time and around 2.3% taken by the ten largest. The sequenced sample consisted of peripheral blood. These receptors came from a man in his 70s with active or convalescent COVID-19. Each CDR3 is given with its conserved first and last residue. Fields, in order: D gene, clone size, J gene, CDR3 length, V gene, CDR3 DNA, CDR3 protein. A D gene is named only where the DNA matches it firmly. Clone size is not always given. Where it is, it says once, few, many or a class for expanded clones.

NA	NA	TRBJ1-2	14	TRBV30	TGTGCTGAAAGATGGCAGGGAAGCAACTATGGCTACACCTTC	CAERWQGSNYGYTF
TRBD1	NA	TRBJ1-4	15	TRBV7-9	TGTGCCAGCAACTTAGACGGGACAGGGGGCGAAAAACTGTTTTTT	CASNLDGTGGEKLFF
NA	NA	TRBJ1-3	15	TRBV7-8	TGTGCCAGCAGCTTAGGCAGAGGGTCTGGAAACACCATATATTTT	CASSLGRGSGNTIYF
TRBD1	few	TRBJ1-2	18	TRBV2	TGTGCCAGCAGTGTACGGGGGACAGGGGGTAGGGTTGACTATGGCTACACCTTC	CASSVRGTGGRVDYGYTF
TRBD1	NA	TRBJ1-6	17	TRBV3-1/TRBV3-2	TGTGCCAGCAGCCACGCGGGACAGAGATTATATAATTCACCCCTCCACTTT	CASSHAGQRLYNSPLHF
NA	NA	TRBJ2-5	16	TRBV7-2	TGTGCCAGCAGCTTAGGCCAGACTTGGTACCAAGAGACCCAGTACTTC	CASSLGQTWYQETQYF
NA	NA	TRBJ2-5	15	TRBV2	TGTGCCAGCAGTTCTAACCTAGCAGCCCAAGAGACCCAGTACTTC	CASSSNLAAQETQYF
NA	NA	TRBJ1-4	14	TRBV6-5	TGTGCCAGCAGTTACTCGAACAATAAAGAAAAACTGTTTTTT	CASSYSNNKEKLFF
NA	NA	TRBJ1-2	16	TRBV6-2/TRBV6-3	TGTGCCAGCAGTTCGCCACACAGGGAGCCTGGCTATGGCTACACCTTC	CASSSPHREPGYGYTF
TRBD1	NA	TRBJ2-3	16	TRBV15	TGTGCCACCAGCAGCTCCACCGGGACAGTCACAGATACGCAGTATTTT	CATSSSTGTVTDTQYF
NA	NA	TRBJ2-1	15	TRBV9	TGTGCCAGCAGCGTACAAGTGACAGGCTACAATGAGCAGTTCTTC	CASSVQVTGYNEQFF
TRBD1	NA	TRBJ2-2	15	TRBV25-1	TGTGCCAGCAGTCCTGGACAGGGAACCACCGGGGAGCTGTTTTTT	CASSPGQGTTGELFF
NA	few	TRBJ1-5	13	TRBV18	TGTGCCAGCTCACCGGGGGCGGGTCAGCCCCAGCATTTT	CASSPGAGQPQHF
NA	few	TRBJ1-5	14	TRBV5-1	TGCGCCAGCAGCCAGTTGTTGGGGGGGCAGCCCCAGCATTTT	CASSQLLGGQPQHF
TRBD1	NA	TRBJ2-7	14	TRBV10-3	TGTGCCATCAGTGGGGGACAGAATAACTACGAGCAGTACTTC	CAISGGQNNYEQYF
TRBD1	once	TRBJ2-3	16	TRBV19	TGTGCCAGTAGTATTCAGGGGGCGACTAGCACAGATACGCAGTATTTT	CASSIQGATSTDTQYF